Below are 8 T cell receptor beta chains sequenced from a single sample in a study of T cells in Graves' hyperthyroidism and ophthalmopathy. Amplification of TCR beta CDR3 regions was performed using RNA transcripts as template. First-round RT-PCR targeting the TCR CDR3 was performed with the HTBI primer set. Via MiXCR, TCRdb re-called the multiplex PCR reads, giving one row per CDR3 protein. The top ten clones hold around 70% of a sample with roughly 400,000 distinct CDR3 sequences, around 25% of them seen once. Specimen: blood. These receptors all come from a man aged 45-65 years with Graves' hyperthyroidism.

This clonotype came up a few times. This rearrangement joins TRBV12-3 or TRBV12-4 to TRBJ2-5; TRBD2 is a possible D gene (7 bases). The V gene lost 5 bases and the J gene lost 4 bases, with 17 bases spanning the gap. The CDR3 is 15 amino acids. The chain's CDR3 is CASSRTQGGGETQYF. The CDR3 DNA is TGTGCCAGCAGTAGGACACAGGGCGGGGGAGAGACCCAGTACTTC.

The chain uses TRBV5-1 and TRBJ1-6; D uncertain. CDR1 is SGHRS and CDR2 is YFSETQ in the germline V gene. The CDR3 covers 14 residues. Deletions cut 0 bases from V and 8 bases from J, with 9 bases between. This CDR3 is CASSLAGRDSPLHF. The DNA of the CDR3 is TGCGCCAGCAGCTTGGCCGGCCGGGATTCACCCCTCCACTTT.

The sample holds many counts of this clonotype. CDR3 amino acids: CSVTMGETQYF. The DNA of the CDR3 is TGCAGCGTTACAATGGGAGAGACCCAGTACTTC. This sequence joins TRBV29-1 and TRBJ2-5; D not resolved. This CDR3 region has 11 residues. V shed 5 bases and J shed 4 bases, with 8 bases lying between them. Germline loops: CDR1 SQVTM, CDR2 ANQGSEA.

This clonotype appeared a few times. This rearrangement joins TRBV7-8 to TRBJ1-1, with D hard to call. Germline lookup yields CDR1 SGHVS and CDR2 FQNEAQ. This CDR3 is built from 12 residues. Trimming shortened V by 2 bases and J by 7 bases, and 8 bases separated the two germline ends. CDR3 coding DNA: TGTGCCAGCAGCTTACCTGGCGGTGAAGCTTTCTTT. Translated: CASSLPGGEAFF. Looking up the rest from reference TRBV7-8 and TRBJ1-1 gives the full variable domain: GAGVSQSPRYKVAKRGQDVALRCDPISGHVSLFWYQQALGQGPEFLTYFQNEAQLDKSGLPSDRFFAERPEGSVSTLKIQRTQQEDSAVYLCASSLPGGEAFFGQGTRLTVV.

The genes are TRBV7-9 and TRBJ2-3; 8 positions agree with TRBD2. Germline trimming cut 7 bases from V and 6 bases from J; bases unmatched to any gene: 9. Germline V CDR1 and CDR2: SEHNR, FQNEAQ (reference sequence). The CDR3 length is 14 residues. CDR3 coding DNA: TGTGCCAGCATGATTGCGGGAGGTGCCGATACGCAGTATTTT. Translating gives CASMIAGGADTQYF.

This clonotype was seen at least ten times. The chain links TRBV12-3 or TRBV12-4 to TRBJ2-7; no clear D gene. This CDR3 region has 12 residues. Trimming stripped 5 bases from V and 6 bases from J, with 11 bases between. This CDR3 reads CASSLLPGEQYF. The CDR3 DNA follows: TGTGCCAGCAGTCTACTCCCGGGCGAGCAGTACTTC.

This clonotype was picked up a small number of times. The V gene is TRBV6-1, the J gene TRBJ2-7, with a possible D match to TRBD2 (5 bases). V was pared by 7 bases and J by 3 bases, with 7 bases between. Germline V CDR1 and CDR2: MNHNS, SASEGT. The CDR3 is made up of 11 amino acids. This CDR3 reads CASTEVYEQYF. DNA of the CDR3: TGTGCCAGCACGGAGGTCTACGAGCAGTACTTC.

This clonotype has just one count. V is TRBV19 and J is TRBJ1-1; D is unclear. V gave up 5 bases and J gave up 10 bases, with 14 bases separating them. The germline gives CDR1 LNHDA, CDR2 SQIVND (reference sequence). The CDR3 covers 12 residues. CDR3 nucleotide sequence: TGTGCCAGTAGTTCAACCAAAAAGGGAGCTTTCTTT. Translated: CASSSTKKGAFF.